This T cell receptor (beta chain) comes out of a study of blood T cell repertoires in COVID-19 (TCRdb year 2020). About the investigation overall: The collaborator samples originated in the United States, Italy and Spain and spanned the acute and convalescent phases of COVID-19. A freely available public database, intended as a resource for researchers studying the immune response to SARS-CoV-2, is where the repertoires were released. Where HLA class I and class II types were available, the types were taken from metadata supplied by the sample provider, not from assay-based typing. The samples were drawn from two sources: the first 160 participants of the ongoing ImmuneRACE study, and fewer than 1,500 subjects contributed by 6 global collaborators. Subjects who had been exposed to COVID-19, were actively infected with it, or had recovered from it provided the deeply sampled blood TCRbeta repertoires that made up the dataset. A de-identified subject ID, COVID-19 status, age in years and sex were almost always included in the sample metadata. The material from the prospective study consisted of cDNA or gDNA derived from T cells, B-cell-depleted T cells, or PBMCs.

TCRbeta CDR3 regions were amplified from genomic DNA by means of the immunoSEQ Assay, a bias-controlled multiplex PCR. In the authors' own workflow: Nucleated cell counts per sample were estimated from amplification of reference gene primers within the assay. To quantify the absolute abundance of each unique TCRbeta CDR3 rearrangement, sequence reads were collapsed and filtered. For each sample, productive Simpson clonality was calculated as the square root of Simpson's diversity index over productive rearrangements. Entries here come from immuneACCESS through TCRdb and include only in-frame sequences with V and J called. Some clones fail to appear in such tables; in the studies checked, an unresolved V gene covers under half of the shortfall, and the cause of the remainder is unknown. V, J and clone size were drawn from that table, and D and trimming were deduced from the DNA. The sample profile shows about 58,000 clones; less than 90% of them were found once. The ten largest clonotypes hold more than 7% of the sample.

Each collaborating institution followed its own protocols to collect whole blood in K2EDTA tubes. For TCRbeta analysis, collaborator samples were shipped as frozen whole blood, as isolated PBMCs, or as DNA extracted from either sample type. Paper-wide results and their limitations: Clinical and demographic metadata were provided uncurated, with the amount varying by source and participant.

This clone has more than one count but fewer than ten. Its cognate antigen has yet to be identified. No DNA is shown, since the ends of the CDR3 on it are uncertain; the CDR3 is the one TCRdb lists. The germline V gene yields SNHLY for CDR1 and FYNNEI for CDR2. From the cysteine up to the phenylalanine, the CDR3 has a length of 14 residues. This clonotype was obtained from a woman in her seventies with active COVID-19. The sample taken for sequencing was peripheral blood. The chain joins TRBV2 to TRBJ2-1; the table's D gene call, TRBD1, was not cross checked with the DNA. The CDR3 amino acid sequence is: CASILDRENNEQFF.